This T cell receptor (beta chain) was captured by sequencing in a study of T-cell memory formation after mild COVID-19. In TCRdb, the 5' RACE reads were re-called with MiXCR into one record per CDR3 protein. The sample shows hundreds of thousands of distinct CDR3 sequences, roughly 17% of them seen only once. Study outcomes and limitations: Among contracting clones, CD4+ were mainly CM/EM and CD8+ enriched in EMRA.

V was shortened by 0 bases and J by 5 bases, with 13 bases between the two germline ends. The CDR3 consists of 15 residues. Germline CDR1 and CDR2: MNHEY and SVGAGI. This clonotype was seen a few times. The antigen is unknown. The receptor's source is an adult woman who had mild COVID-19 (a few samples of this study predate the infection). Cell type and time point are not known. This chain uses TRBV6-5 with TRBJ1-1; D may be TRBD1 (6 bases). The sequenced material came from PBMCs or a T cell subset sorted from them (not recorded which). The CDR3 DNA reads TGTGCCAGCAGTTACTCGAACAGGGCGAGGACTGAAGCTTTCTTT. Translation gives CASSYSNRARTEAFF.